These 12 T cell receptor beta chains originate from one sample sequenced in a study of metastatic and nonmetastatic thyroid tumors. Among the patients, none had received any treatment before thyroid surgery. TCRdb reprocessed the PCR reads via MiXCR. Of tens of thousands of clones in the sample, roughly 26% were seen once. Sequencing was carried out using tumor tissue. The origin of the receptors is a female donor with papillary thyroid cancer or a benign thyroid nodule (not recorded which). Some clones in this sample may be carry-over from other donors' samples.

Here the CDR3 reads CASSQVDMGFLTGELFF. Here the CDR3 DNA reads TGCGCCAGCAGCCAAGTGGACATGGGGTTTCTCACCGGGGAGCTGTTTTTT. The chain employs TRBV4-1 and TRBJ2-2, with TRBD1 as a possible D gene (5 bases). Germline CDR1 reads MGHRA; CDR2 reads YSYEKL. The V and J ends lost 1 base and 4 bases respectively, with 16 bases between them. The CDR3 length is 17 residues.

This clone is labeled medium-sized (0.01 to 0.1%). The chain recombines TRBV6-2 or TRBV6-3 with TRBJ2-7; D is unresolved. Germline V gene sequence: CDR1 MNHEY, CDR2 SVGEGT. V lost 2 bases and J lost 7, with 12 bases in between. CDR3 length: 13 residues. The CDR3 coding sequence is TGTGCCAGCAGTTACGATGGCAGAAGGGAGCAGTACTTC. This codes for CASSYDGRREQYF.

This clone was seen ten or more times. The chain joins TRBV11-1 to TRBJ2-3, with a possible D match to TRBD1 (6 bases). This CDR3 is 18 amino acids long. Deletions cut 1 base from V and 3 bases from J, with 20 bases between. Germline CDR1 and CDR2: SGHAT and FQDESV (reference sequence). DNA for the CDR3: TGTGCCAGCAGCTTAGAGATACGGACAGCGGATATTACAGATACGCAGTATTTT. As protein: CASSLEIRTADITDTQYF.

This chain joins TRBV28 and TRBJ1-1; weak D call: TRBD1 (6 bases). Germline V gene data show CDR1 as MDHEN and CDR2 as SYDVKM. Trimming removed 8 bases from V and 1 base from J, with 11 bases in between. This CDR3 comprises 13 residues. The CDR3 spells CASHQGGNTEAFF. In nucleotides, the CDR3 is TGTGCCAGCCATCAAGGGGGGAACACTGAAGCTTTCTTT.

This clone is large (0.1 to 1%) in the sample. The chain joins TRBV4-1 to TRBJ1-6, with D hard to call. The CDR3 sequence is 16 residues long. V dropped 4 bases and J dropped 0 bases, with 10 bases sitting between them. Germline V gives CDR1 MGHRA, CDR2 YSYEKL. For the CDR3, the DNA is TGCGCCAGCAGCCTCACTCAGAGCTCCTATAATTCACCCCTCCACTTT. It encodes CASSLTQSSYNSPLHF.

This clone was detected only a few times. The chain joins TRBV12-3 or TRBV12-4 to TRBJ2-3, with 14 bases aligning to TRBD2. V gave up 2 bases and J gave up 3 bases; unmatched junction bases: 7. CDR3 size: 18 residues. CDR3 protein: CASSLYGTSGSKTDTQYF. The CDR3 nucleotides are TGTGCCAGCAGTTTATATGGGACTAGCGGGAGTAAGACAGATACGCAGTATTTT.

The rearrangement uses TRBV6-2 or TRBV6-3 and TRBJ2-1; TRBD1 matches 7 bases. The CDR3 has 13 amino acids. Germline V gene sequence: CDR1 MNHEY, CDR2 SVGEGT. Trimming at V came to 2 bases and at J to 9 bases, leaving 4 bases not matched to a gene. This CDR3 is CASSYDRAGEQFF. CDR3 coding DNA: TGTGCCAGCAGTTACGACAGGGCAGGTGAGCAGTTCTTC.

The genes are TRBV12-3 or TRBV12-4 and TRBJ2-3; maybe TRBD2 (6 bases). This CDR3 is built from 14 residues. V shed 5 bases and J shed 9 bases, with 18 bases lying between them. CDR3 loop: CASSPPTSLGTQYF. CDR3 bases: TGTGCCAGCAGTCCCCCAACTAGCTTGGGCACGCAGTATTTT.

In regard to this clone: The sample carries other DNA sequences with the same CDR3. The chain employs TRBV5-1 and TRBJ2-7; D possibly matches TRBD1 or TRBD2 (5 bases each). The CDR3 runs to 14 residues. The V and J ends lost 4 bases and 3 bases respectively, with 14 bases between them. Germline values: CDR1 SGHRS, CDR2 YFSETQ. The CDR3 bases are TGCGCCAGCAGCGGACGGGGCCCGAGCTACGAGCAGTACTTC. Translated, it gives CASSGRGPSYEQYF.

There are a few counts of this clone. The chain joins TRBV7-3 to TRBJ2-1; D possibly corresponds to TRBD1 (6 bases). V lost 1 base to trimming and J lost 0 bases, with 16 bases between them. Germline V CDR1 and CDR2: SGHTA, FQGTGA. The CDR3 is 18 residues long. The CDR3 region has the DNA TGTGCCAGCAGCTTAATTTCGACAGGCCTGAGCTCCTACAATGAGCAGTTCTTC. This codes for CASSLISTGLSSYNEQFF.

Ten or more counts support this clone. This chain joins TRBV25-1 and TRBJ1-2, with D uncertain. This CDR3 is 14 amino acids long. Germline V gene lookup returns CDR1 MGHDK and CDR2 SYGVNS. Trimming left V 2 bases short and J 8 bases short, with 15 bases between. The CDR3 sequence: CASSEATVHKGYTF. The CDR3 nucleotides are TGTGCCAGCAGTGAAGCGACGGTTCACAAGGGCTACACCTTC.

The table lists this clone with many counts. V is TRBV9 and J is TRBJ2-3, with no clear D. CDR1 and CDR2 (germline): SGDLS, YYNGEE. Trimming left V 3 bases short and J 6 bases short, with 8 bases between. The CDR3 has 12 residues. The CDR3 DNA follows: TGTGCCAGCAGCGCCCAGTACGATACGCAGTATTTT. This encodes CASSAQYDTQYF.